This entry features one T cell receptor (beta chain) sequence. Its antigen target is currently unknown. Qualities for individual bases were not recorded, and no much larger clone is one base off. The library came from the immunoSEQ multiplex PCR assay. TCRdb provides this immuneACCESS table in a form limited to in-frame rearrangements. Some clones are lacking; in checked studies, under half of them reflect an unresolved V gene, and why the rest are absent is not known. A total of more than 35,000 clones appear in this sample, 90% to 95% of them only once. The ten most abundant clones make up about 8% of the sample. The data originate from a study of T cell changes during pregnancy in multiple sclerosis (dated 2019 in TCRdb). In the study overall: Changes in the T cell repertoire over the course of pregnancy were examined in this study in women with multiple sclerosis.

The CDR3 has 12 amino acids, counting the end cysteine and phenylalanine. This entry keeps only the CDR3 DNA: 36 bases, framed from base 1. V is clipped by 3 bases and J by 6 bases, and the sequence between their germline boundaries is 8 bases long. Looking up the germline V gene (reference sequence) yields CDR1 LNHDA and CDR2 SQIVND. The source is a female donor with multiple sclerosis, enrolled in a pregnancy study. The source was CD8+ T cells from peripheral blood mononuclear cells, collected in the third trimester of pregnancy. The chain joins TRBV19 to TRBJ1-1; the best D guess is TRBD1, with 5 bases matching. The DNA is as follows: TGTGCCAGTAGTATCGGGGGGGCTGAAGCTTTCTTT. It specifies CASSIGGAEAFF.